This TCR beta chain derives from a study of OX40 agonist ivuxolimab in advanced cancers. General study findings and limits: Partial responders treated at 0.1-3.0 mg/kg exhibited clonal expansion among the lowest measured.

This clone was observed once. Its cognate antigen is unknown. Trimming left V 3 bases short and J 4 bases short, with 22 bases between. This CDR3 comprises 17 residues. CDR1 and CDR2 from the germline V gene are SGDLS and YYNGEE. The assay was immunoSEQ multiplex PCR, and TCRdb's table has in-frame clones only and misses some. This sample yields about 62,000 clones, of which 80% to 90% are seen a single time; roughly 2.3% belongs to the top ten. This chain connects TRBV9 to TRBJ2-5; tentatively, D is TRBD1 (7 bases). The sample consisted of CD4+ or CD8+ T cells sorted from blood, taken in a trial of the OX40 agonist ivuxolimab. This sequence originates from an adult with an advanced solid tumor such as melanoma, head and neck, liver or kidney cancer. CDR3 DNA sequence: TGTGCCAGCAGCGGACACAGGGGAGGTTGGGGTCGAGAGACCCAGTACTTC. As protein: CASSGHRGGWGRETQYF.